This TCR beta chain was found in a study of beta chain features in type 1 diabetes. Points from the study as a whole: Patients' naive, central memory and regulatory TCRB repertoires appeared more alike than those of healthy donors. Within each of all four CD4+ subsets, Type 1 diabetes patients had TCRB CDR3s that were moderately but significantly shorter.

This clone showed up just a few times. Its antigen remains unknown. The investigators reverse transcribed all of the isolated RNA, so they sequenced expressed TCRB transcripts. TCRdb's table, derived via immunoSEQ multiplex PCR, lists solely in-frame clones and lacks some. The sample shows more than 550,000 clones, over 11% of them seen only once. The CDR3 covers 14 residues. Germline V lookup: CDR1 LNHDA, CDR2 SQIVND (reference sequence). V lost 6 bases, J lost 8 bases, and 5 bases stayed unmatched. This TCR was sampled from a man younger than 35 with type 1 diabetes. The J gene is TRBJ2-1, the V gene TRBV19, with 12 bases fitting TRBD2. Sequencing used naive CD4+ T cells from blood. The CDR3 sequence is CASSRTSGMDEQFF. In DNA form, the CDR3 reads TGTGCCAGTAGCAGGACTAGCGGGATGGATGAGCAGTTCTTC.